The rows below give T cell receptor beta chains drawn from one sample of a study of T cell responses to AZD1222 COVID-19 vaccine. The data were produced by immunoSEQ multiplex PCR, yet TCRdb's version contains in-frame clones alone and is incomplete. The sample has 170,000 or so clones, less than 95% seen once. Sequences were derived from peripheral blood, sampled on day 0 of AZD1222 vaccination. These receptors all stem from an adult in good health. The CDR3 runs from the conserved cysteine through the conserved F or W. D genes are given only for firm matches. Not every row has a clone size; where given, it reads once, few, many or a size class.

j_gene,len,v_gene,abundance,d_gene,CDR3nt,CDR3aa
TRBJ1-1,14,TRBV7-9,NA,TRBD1,TGTGCCAGCAGCGTACAGGGGGCCTACACTGAAGCTTTCTTT,CASSVQGAYTEAFF
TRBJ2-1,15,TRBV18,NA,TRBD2,TGTGCCAGCTCACCGGGGGGGGACTCCTACAATGAGCAGTTCTTC,CASSPGGDSYNEQFF
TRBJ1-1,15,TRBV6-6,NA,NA,TGTGCCAGCAGTTCGACCGATCAGGGATATACTGAAGCTTTCTTT,CASSSTDQGYTEAFF
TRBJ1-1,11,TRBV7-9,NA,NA,TGTGCCAGCAGTACGAGTACTGAAGCTTTCTTT,CASSTSTEAFF
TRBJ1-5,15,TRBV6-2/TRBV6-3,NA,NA,TGTGCCAGCAGTTACCCCACAGTCGGGAATCAGCCCCAGCATTTT,CASSYPTVGNQPQHF
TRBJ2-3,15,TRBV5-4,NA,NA,TGTGCCAGCAGCAACCCGACTATTGCCACAGATACGCAGTATTTT,CASSNPTIATDTQYF
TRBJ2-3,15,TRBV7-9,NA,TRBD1,TGTGCCAGCAGCGTTGACAGGGCTAGCACAGATACGCAGTATTTT,CASSVDRASTDTQYF
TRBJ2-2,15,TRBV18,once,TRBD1,TGTGCCAGCTCAAGTGGGACAGGGAGAACCGGGGAGCTGTTTTTT,CASSSGTGRTGELFF
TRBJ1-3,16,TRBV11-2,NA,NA,TGTGCCAGCAGCTCCCGACCCCTGATGAGTGGAAACACCATATATTTT,CASSSRPLMSGNTIYF
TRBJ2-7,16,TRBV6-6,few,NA,TGTGCCAGCAGTCTAAACCCGACGGGACTGAGGGGGGAGCAGTACTTC,CASSLNPTGLRGEQYF
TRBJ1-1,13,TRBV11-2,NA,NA,TGTGCCAGCAGCCCCGTCAAGAGAACTGAAGCTTTCTTT,CASSPVKRTEAFF
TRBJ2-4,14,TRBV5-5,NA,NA,TGTGCCAGCAGCTTGGAGGTGGGAATAAACATTCAGTACTTC,CASSLEVGINIQYF
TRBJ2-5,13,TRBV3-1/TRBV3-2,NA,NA,TGTGCCAGCAGGCTCCCCGGTCGGGAGACCCAGTACTTC,CASRLPGRETQYF
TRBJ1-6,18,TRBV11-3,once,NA,TGTGCCAGCAGCTTAAATGCGGGGGGCGAAGGGTATAATTCACCCCTCCACTTT,CASSLNAGGEGYNSPLHF
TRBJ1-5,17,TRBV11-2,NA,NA,TGTGCCAGCAGCTTCGGACGGGAAAGGTATAGCAATCAGCCCCAGCATTTT,CASSFGRERYSNQPQHF
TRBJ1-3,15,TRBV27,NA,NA,TGTGCCAGCAGTTTAAAGGGGGGTACTGGAAACACCATATATTTT,CASSLKGGTGNTIYF
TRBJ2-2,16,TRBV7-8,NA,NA,TGTGCCAGCAGACCGTCGCGGGTTTCGAACACCGGGGAGCTGTTTTTT,CASRPSRVSNTGELFF
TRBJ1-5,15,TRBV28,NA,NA,TGTGCCAGCAGCAAATCGGGGGGCCCTCAACAGCCCCAGCATTTT,CASSKSGGPQQPQHF
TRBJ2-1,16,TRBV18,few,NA,TGTGCCAGCTCACCTCCTCTAGGACAATCCTACAATGAGCAGTTCTTC,CASSPPLGQSYNEQFF
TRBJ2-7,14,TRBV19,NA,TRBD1,TGTGCCGGCTTTCAACAGGGGGCCCCCTACGAGCAGTACTTC,CAGFQQGAPYEQYF
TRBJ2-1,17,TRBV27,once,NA,TGTGCCAGCACCCCCTATATCCGACTACCCCCCTACAATGAGCAGTTCTTC,CASTPYIRLPPYNEQFF
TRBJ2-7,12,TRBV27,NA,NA,TGTGCCAGTAGTGCCGGCTCCTACGAGCAGTACTTC,CASSAGSYEQYF
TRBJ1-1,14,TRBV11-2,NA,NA,TGTGCCAGCAGTTTTCAGAGGGGGACCACTGAAGCTTTCTTT,CASSFQRGTTEAFF
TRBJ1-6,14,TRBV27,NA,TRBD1,TGTGCCAGCAGTTTCGGGACAGGGCCTTCACCCCTCCACTTT,CASSFGTGPSPLHF
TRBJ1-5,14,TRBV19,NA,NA,TGTGCCAGTATTGAGCTTAATAGCAATCAGCCCCAGCATTTT,CASIELNSNQPQHF
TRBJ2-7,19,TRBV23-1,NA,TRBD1,TGCGCCAGCAGTCAATCGATAGGACAGCGAGGACAGGGAATCTACGAGCAGTACTTC,CASSQSIGQRGQGIYEQYF
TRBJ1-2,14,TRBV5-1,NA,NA,TGCGCCAGCAGCTTGGTTACAGCTAACTATGGCTACACCTTC,CASSLVTANYGYTF
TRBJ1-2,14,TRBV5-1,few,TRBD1,TGCGCCAGCAGCCCGGGACAGGGGGGAGATGGCTACACCTTC,CASSPGQGGDGYTF